Listed here are 24 T cell receptor beta chains from one sample, sequenced in a study of graft-versus-host responses after intestinal transplantation. The assay was immunoSEQ multiplex PCR, and TCRdb's table has in-frame clones only and misses some. Of some 45,000 clones in the sample, less than 95% were seen once. This specimen consisted of PBMCs, obtained 335 days after intestinal transplant. These receptors were obtained from a human patient who received an intestinal transplant, so some T cells may come from the graft donor.

V is TRBV19 and J is TRBJ1-2; D gene ambiguous. The CDR3 is 15 amino acids. The germline gives CDR1 LNHDA, CDR2 SQIVND (reference sequence). Deletions cut 3 bases from V and 2 bases from J, with 13 bases between. The CDR3 here is CASSMTDGRNYGYTF. For the CDR3, the DNA is TGTGCCAGTAGTATGACGGACGGGCGGAACTATGGCTACACCTTC.

The gene calls are TRBV6-6 and TRBJ1-2; TRBD1 agrees at 7 bases. Trimming took 5 bases from V and 3 from J; bases not matched to a gene: 3. The CDR3 extends over 13 amino acids. Germline V CDR1 and CDR2: MNHNY, SVGAGI (reference sequence). The CDR3 spells CASSRGGDYGYTF. The CDR3 DNA reads TGTGCCAGCAGTCGAGGGGGCGACTATGGCTACACCTTC.

The chain has TRBV11-2 and TRBJ2-7; 9 bases align to TRBD1. This CDR3 has 15 residues. V lost 4 bases, J lost 6 bases, and 10 bases stayed unmatched. CDR1 is SGHAT and CDR2 is FQNNGV in the germline V gene. This CDR3 reads CASSSPGTGMGEQYF. The CDR3 DNA reads TGTGCCAGCAGCTCACCTGGGACAGGGATGGGCGAGCAGTACTTC.

This clone was picked up one time. The chain has TRBV5-1 and TRBJ1-1, with D tentatively TRBD1 (5 bases). The CDR3 sequence is 13 residues long. CDR1 is SGHRS and CDR2 is YFSETQ in the germline V gene. V gave up 2 bases and J gave up 3 bases, with 8 bases separating them. Here the CDR3 DNA reads TGCGCCAGCAGCTTCCAGGGTGACACTGAAGCTTTCTTT. It is translated as CASSFQGDTEAFF.

The chain combines TRBV4-1 with TRBJ2-3; 9 bases are a match to TRBD2. V dropped 0 bases and J dropped 0; count of bases not matched to a gene: 1. The CDR3 length is 16 residues. Per germline, CDR1 MGHRA and CDR2 YSYEKL. The CDR3 DNA sequence: TGCGCCAGCAGCCAAGATGCGGGAGGGAGCACAGATACGCAGTATTTT. Its translation: CASSQDAGGSTDTQYF.

The rearrangement joins TRBV5-5 to TRBJ2-7; 12 positions match TRBD1. Losses at the gene ends were 6 bases for V and 2 bases for J; bases not matched to a gene: 6. CDR1 and CDR2 (germline): SGHKS, YYEKEE (reference sequence). The CDR3 has 15 residues. The CDR3 spells CASKPGQGAAYEQYF. DNA of the CDR3: TGTGCCAGCAAACCGGGACAGGGGGCTGCCTACGAGCAGTACTTC.

This chain links TRBV2 with TRBJ1-5, with a tentative D call TRBD1 (5 bases). Germline CDR1 is SNHLY and CDR2 is FYNNEI. V was clipped by 5 bases and J by 0 bases, with 14 bases between them. The CDR3 runs to 16 residues. Here the CDR3 DNA reads TGTGCCAGCAGTTGGAAGGGGAGGGCTAGCAATCAGCCCCAGCATTTT. This encodes CASSWKGRASNQPQHF.

The chain employs TRBV6-5 and TRBJ2-1, with TRBD2 matching over 10 bases. Unmatched junction bases numbered 6, after V lost 2 bases and J lost 8 bases. Germline values: CDR1 MNHEY, CDR2 SVGAGI. The CDR3 is made up of 15 amino acids. This CDR3 reads CASSYPLAGEDEQFF. The DNA of the CDR3 is TGTGCCAGCAGTTACCCTCTAGCGGGAGAAGATGAGCAGTTCTTC.

The J gene is TRBJ2-1, the V gene TRBV28; no clear D gene. CDR1 is MDHEN, CDR2 SYDVKM, per germline. The V end lost 6 bases, the J end lost 6 bases, and 18 bases lay between the germline ends. The CDR3 has 15 residues. The CDR3 bases are TGTGCCAGCAGCCCCGCCCGGAGTTGGGGCAATGAGCAGTTCTTC. Translation: CASSPARSWGNEQFF.

The chain uses TRBV11-1 and TRBJ1-2; the match to TRBD1 covers 8 bases. J was trimmed by 8 bases and V by 2 bases; bases with no gene match: 4. The CDR3 is made up of 13 amino acids. Germline CDR1 and CDR2: SGHAT and FQDESV (reference sequence). CDR3 region: CASSLRTGSGYTF. DNA of the CDR3: TGTGCCAGCAGCTTAAGGACAGGGAGCGGCTACACCTTC.

This chain connects TRBV10-1 to TRBJ1-2; 7 bases align to TRBD1. The V segment lost 4 bases and the J segment 3 bases; nucleotides outside the gene matches: 2. The CDR3 has 13 amino acids. Germline V CDR1 and CDR2: WNHNN, SYGVQD (reference sequence). In DNA form, the CDR3 reads TGCGCCAGCAGTGCTACAGGGGACTATGGCTACACCTTC. This gives the protein CASSATGDYGYTF.

This chain links TRBV28 with TRBJ2-1, with no clear D. Germline assignment: CDR1 MDHEN and CDR2 SYDVKM. The CDR3 loop spans 13 amino acids. Trimming left V 1 base short and J 6 bases short, with 7 bases between. CDR3 sequence (DNA): TGTGCCAGCAGTTTATTGTTCTTCAATGAGCAGTTCTTC. Its protein is CASSLLFFNEQFF.

The rearrangement joins TRBV11-1 to TRBJ2-3, with TRBD2 matching over 14 bases. Germline V CDR1 and CDR2: SGHAT, FQDESV (reference sequence). This CDR3 contains 18 residues. The V segment lost 5 bases and the J segment 5 bases; nucleotides outside the gene matches: 12. The CDR3 region is CASSPGLAGAGAIDTQYF. As DNA, the CDR3 is TGTGCCAGCAGCCCGGGACTAGCGGGAGCAGGGGCAATAGATACGCAGTATTTT. Complete variable domain (other parts from reference TRBV11-1 and TRBJ2-3): EAEVAQSPRYKITEKSQAVAFWCDPISGHATLYWYRQILGQGPELLVQFQDESVVDDSQLPKDRFSAERLKGVDSTLKIQPAELGDSAMYLCASSPGLAGAGAIDTQYFGPGTRLTVL.

This clone was observed once. This is likely a read error, given that the CDR3 carries no conserved phenylalanine or tryptophan at its end. CDR3 sequence: CASSFHGNTEAFL. CDR3 in DNA: TGTGCCAGCTCATTCCACGGGAACACTGAAGCTTTCCTT. V is TRBV5-5 and J is TRBJ1-1, with D uncertain. Trimming pared 7 bases from V and 1 base from J, leaving 11 bases between. Germline assignment: CDR1 SGHKS and CDR2 YYEKEE (reference sequence). This CDR3 is built from 13 residues.

V and J are TRBV9 and TRBJ2-2; 10 nucleotides line up with TRBD2. The CDR3 length is 15 residues. V lost 1 base to trimming and J lost 4 bases; unmatched junction nucleotides: 1. Germline CDR1 reads SGDLS; CDR2 reads YYNGEE. The DNA of the CDR3 is TGTGCCAGCAGCGTAAGCGGGGGGGCCACCGGGGAGCTGTTTTTT. Its translation is CASSVSGGATGELFF.

This clone is a singleton in its sample. Written as DNA, the CDR3 is TGTGCCAGCAGTCCCAGCCTCGGGGATACGCAGTATTTT. Its translation is CASSPSLGDTQYF. The rearrangement uses TRBV6-1 and TRBJ2-3; D not certain. This CDR3 comprises 13 residues. The ends were cut back, 5 bases at V and 6 bases at J, with 12 bases in the middle. CDR1 and CDR2 from the germline V gene are MNHNS and SASEGT.

The rearrangement uses TRBV19 and TRBJ2-7; TRBD2 might be the D (6 bases). V dropped 3 bases and J dropped 0 bases, with 9 bases sitting between them. This CDR3 spans 14 amino acids. Germline V gene sequence: CDR1 LNHDA, CDR2 SQIVND (reference sequence). The CDR3 nucleotides read TGTGCCAGTAGTATCCGGGGGAGCTCCTACGAGCAGTACTTC. It translates to CASSIRGSSYEQYF.

The genes are TRBV30 and TRBJ1-3, with a weak D call TRBD1 (6 bases). The germline V and J ends were trimmed by 0 bases and 2 bases, with 20 bases remaining between them. CDR1 and CDR2 (germline): GTSNPN, SVGIG (reference sequence). The CDR3 length is 18 residues. The CDR3 sequence: CAWSVLLPNRDTGNTIYF. In DNA, the CDR3 is TGTGCCTGGAGTGTACTTTTACCAAACCGGGACACTGGAAACACCATATATTTT.

The V call is TRBV6-5, the J call TRBJ2-1, with 7 bases identical to TRBD1. The CDR3 is 14 residues long. Germline lookup yields CDR1 MNHEY and CDR2 SVGAGI. The ends lost 5 bases at V and 4 bases at J; junction bases unmatched: 5. The CDR3 DNA reads as TGTGCCAGCAGTGTCGGGACAGAATACAATGAGCAGTTCTTC. It specifies CASSVGTEYNEQFF.

This clone was counted once. The chain joins TRBV6-1 to TRBJ2-7; 9 nucleotides match TRBD1. The germline V gene has CDR1 MNHNS and CDR2 SASEGT. J was trimmed by 1 base and V by 10 bases; bases with no gene match: 11. The CDR3 loop spans 15 amino acids. CDR3 sequence: CATTIAGQGSYEQYF. CDR3 nucleotides: TGTGCCACCACTATTGCGGGACAGGGATCCTACGAGCAGTACTTC.

The chain employs TRBV5-5 and TRBJ1-1; D is unresolved. Germline V lookup: CDR1 SGHKS, CDR2 YYEKEE (reference sequence). Trimming removed 4 bases from V and 1 base from J, with 8 bases in between. The CDR3 runs to 13 residues. DNA of the CDR3: TGTGCCAGCAGCCTCATAGGGAACACTGAAGCTTTCTTT. This translates into CASSLIGNTEAFF.

The chain links TRBV9 to TRBJ2-2; TRBD1 might be the D (6 bases). Germline CDR1 reads SGDLS; CDR2 reads YYNGEE. The germline V and J ends were trimmed by 0 bases and 4 bases, with 13 bases remaining between them. The CDR3 is made up of 16 amino acids. The CDR3 loop reads CASSVEQGKPTGELFF. Written as DNA, the CDR3 is TGTGCCAGCAGCGTAGAACAGGGTAAACCCACCGGGGAGCTGTTTTTT.

This sequence joins TRBV6-5 and TRBJ2-7; TRBD1 is a possible D gene (6 bases). V lost 6 bases to trimming and J lost 6 bases, with 15 bases between them. From germline, CDR1 is MNHEY and CDR2 SVGAGI. This CDR3 is 13 amino acids long. CDR3 in amino acids: CASSLGQLLEQYF. DNA for the CDR3: TGTGCCAGCAGCTTGGGACAACTTCTCGAGCAGTACTTC.

The J gene is TRBJ1-2, the V gene TRBV5-1; a weak D match, TRBD1 (5 bases). Germline loops: CDR1 SGHRS, CDR2 YFSETQ. Trimming removed 1 base at V and 7 bases at J, with 14 bases between. CDR3 length: 14 residues. The chain's CDR3 is CASSLHRNAGGYTF. The CDR3 DNA reads TGCGCCAGCAGCTTGCACAGGAATGCCGGTGGCTACACCTTC.